Included here is one T cell receptor (beta chain) sequence, with context. The V end was cut by 2 bases, the J end by 4 bases, with 9 bases between. This CDR3 is 13 amino acids long. The germline V gene encodes CDR1 SGDLS and CDR2 YYNGEE. This sample is drawn from a study of blood T cell repertoires in COVID-19. TCRdb keeps only in-frame clones here, not all; method: immunoSEQ multiplex PCR. The data contain 150,000 or so clones, about 85% of them singletons. The source is a man between 60 and 70 years old with COVID-19, enrolled during active disease. This sequence joins TRBV9 and TRBJ1-1; D possibly corresponds to TRBD1 (6 bases). Sequenced: peripheral blood. CDR3 residues: CASSVTGFTEAFF. In nucleotides, the CDR3 is TGTGCCAGCAGCGTTACAGGGTTCACTGAAGCTTTCTTT.